This TCR beta chain was sequenced in a study of shared clonotypes between healthy human individuals. Study-wide points: Only blood underwent sampling, and tissue repertoires likely differ.

About this clone: No antigen is known for it.

Germline V gene sequence: CDR1 SGHAT, CDR2 FQNNGV. The CDR3 runs 11 residues. The V end was cut by 5 bases, the J end by 13 bases, with 12 bases between. Researchers divided each subset's genomic DNA evenly across several immunoSEQ plates. Assay used: immunoSEQ multiplex PCR; TCRdb lists only in-frame clones, some missing. The sample contains 900,000 to 1,200,000 clones, approximately 78% of which appear only once. The sequencing sample was made of memory CD4+ T cells from PBMCs. As to subset: CD45RA-negative fraction. The sequence was obtained from a man aged 18-30 years in good health. Some clones in this sample may be carry-over from other donors' samples. V usage is TRBV11-2 and J usage is TRBJ2-1; D is perhaps TRBD1 (5 bases). CDR3 nucleotides: TGTGCCAGCAGCCCAGGGCAGGCACAGTTCTTC. Translating gives CASSPGQAQFF.